These T cell receptor beta chains were read from a single sample in a study of cytomegalovirus exposure and HLA in healthy donors. Generated by immunoSEQ multiplex PCR, the TCRdb table keeps only in-frame clones and is missing some. This sample's table reports 90,000 to 150,000 clones. What was sequenced was PBMCs. These receptors all come from a man between 18 and 35 years old in good health and CMV-seronegative. CDR3s include the opening cysteine and the closing phenylalanine or tryptophan. The order of the fields is V gene, J gene, D gene, CDR3 DNA, CDR3 protein. D genes are given only for firm matches.

V gene: TRBV14; J gene: TRBJ2-2; D gene: -; CDR3 DNA: TGTGCCAGCAGCCCACCTCGAAGGGGGAGAAACACCGGGGAGCTGTTTTTT; CDR3 protein: CASSPPRRGRNTGELFF
V gene: TRBV2; J gene: TRBJ1-6; D gene: -; CDR3 DNA: TGTGCCAGGTCGGGAGGGCGTGACTCACCCCTCCACTTT; CDR3 protein: CARSGGRDSPLHF
V gene: TRBV7-2; J gene: TRBJ2-3; D gene: TRBD2; CDR3 DNA: TGTGCCAGCAGAATTGTTAGCGGGACCAGCACAGATACGCAGTATTTT; CDR3 protein: CASRIVSGTSTDTQYF
V gene: TRBV11-2; J gene: TRBJ2-7; D gene: TRBD2; CDR3 DNA: TGTGCCTCCCAGTTTCGGGAGGGCGAGCAGTACTTC; CDR3 protein: CASQFREGEQYF
V gene: TRBV19; J gene: TRBJ1-6; D gene: -; CDR3 DNA: TGTGCCAGTAGTATATCTCCCACGAGCTCCTATAATTCACCCCTCCACTTT; CDR3 protein: CASSISPTSSYNSPLHF
V gene: TRBV11-3; J gene: TRBJ2-1; D gene: -; CDR3 DNA: TGTGCCAGCAGCCCAGGTTTAGGGGGAGGGCCTGTCAATGAGCAGTTCTTC; CDR3 protein: CASSPGLGGGPVNEQFF
V gene: TRBV6-5; J gene: TRBJ1-1; D gene: TRBD1; CDR3 DNA: TGTGCCAGCAGGACAGGGAGAGAAGCTTTCTTT; CDR3 protein: CASRTGREAFF
V gene: TRBV2; J gene: TRBJ2-3; D gene: -; CDR3 DNA: TGTGCCGGGAGATCCAGGGGTGGCCGCACAGATACGCAGTATTTT; CDR3 protein: CAGRSRGGRTDTQYF
V gene: TRBV4-1; J gene: TRBJ1-6; D gene: -; CDR3 DNA: TGCGCCAGCAGCCCATGGGGACATCTGAGCTCCTATAATTCACCCCTCCACTTT; CDR3 protein: CASSPWGHLSSYNSPLHF
V gene: TRBV2; J gene: TRBJ2-7; D gene: TRBD1; CDR3 DNA: TGTGCCAGCAGTGAGAGGACAGGGCCCTTTGGTTACGAGCAGTACTTC; CDR3 protein: CASSERTGPFGYEQYF